This TCR beta chain was retrieved from a study of vaccination and CD4 T cells after COVID-19. The germline CDR1 and CDR2 sequences are LNHNV and YYDKDF (reference sequence). V was trimmed by 1 base and J by 1 base, leaving 8 bases between them. This CDR3 has 14 residues. Once obtained from cultured CD4+ T cells, the DNA was sequenced using the Oncomine TCR Beta short-read assay. In TCRdb, the PCR reads were re-called with MiXCR into one record per CDR3 protein. Of about 23,000 distinct CDR3 sequences in the sample, about a third were seen once. Time point of the sample: late sampling 161 to 241 days after vaccination in a few convalescent patients. Noted treatment: approximately 9-day PBMC culture with coronavirus spike peptide pools or control peptides (ViraFEST assay). This clonotype was counted a few times. Its antigen remains unknown.

The input for sequencing was CD4+ T cells from blood, cultured in vitro, taken about 7 months after SARS-CoV-2 vaccination. This clonotype originated in a human donor who had recovered from COVID-19. The rearrangement links TRBV15 to TRBJ2-7; no reliable D call. The CDR3 region has the DNA TGTGCCACCAGCAGAGTTCAGAAGTCCTACGAGCAGTACTTC. This sequence encodes CATSRVQKSYEQYF.